Listed below are T cell receptor beta chains from one sample, sequenced in a study of shared clonotypes between healthy human individuals. Assay: immunoSEQ multiplex PCR; the TCRdb copy retains only in-frame clones and omits some. The sample gives some 500,000 clones, about 96% of which show up once; about 0.067% is in the top ten. Sequencing was performed on naive CD4+ T cells sorted from blood. The receptors originated from a woman in her twenties or thirties in good health. The CDR3 runs from the conserved cysteine through the conserved F or W. Fields, in order: CDR3 DNA, CDR3 protein, J gene, V gene, D gene, CDR3 length, clone size. D genes are given only for firm matches. Not every row has a clone size; where given, it reads once, few, many or a size class.

DNA: TGTGCCAGCAGCTTACTGAGGGAGGGTTATGAGCAGTTCTTC
CDR3: CASSLLREGYEQFF
J: TRBJ2-1
V: TRBV7-9
D: TRBD2
length: 14
size: once

DNA: TGTGCCAGCAGCAACTTCTTAGAAGACCTAGCGCAAGCCAAAAACATTCAGTACTTC
CDR3: CASSNFLEDLAQAKNIQYF
J: TRBJ2-4
V: TRBV21-1
D: NA
length: 19
size: NA

DNA: TGCAGTGCTACCAGCCACGAGCAGTACTTC
CDR3: CSATSHEQYF
J: TRBJ2-7
V: TRBV20-1
D: NA
length: 10
size: few

DNA: TGTGCCAGCAGTTCTCGAGGGGGCTCTAGGGACGAGCAGTACTTC
CDR3: CASSSRGGSRDEQYF
J: TRBJ2-7
V: TRBV28
D: TRBD1
length: 15
size: NA

DNA: TGTGCCAGCAGCTTAGGGAGGGACAGGACTGAAGCTTTCTTT
CDR3: CASSLGRDRTEAFF
J: TRBJ1-1
V: TRBV7-2
D: TRBD1
length: 14
size: NA

DNA: TGTGCCAGCAGTCCGTGGGAGGATATAAACTATGGCTACACCTTC
CDR3: CASSPWEDINYGYTF
J: TRBJ1-2
V: TRBV6-6
D: NA
length: 15
size: once

DNA: TGCGCCAGCAGCCAAGTAGGACAGAACACTGAAGCTTTCTTT
CDR3: CASSQVGQNTEAFF
J: TRBJ1-1
V: TRBV4-1
D: NA
length: 14
size: NA

DNA: TGCGCCAGCAGCACGCAGGACAGGACTTACGAGCAGTACTTC
CDR3: CASSTQDRTYEQYF
J: TRBJ2-7
V: TRBV4-1
D: TRBD1
length: 14
size: NA

DNA: TGTGCCAGCAGTTTCCTGGAGGGGCAGGGGGGTTACGAGCAGTACTTC
CDR3: CASSFLEGQGGYEQYF
J: TRBJ2-7
V: TRBV5-5
D: NA
length: 16
size: once

DNA: TGTGCCAGCAGTTATTATCCGCTATCCTACAATGAGCAGTTCTTC
CDR3: CASSYYPLSYNEQFF
J: TRBJ2-1
V: TRBV27
D: NA
length: 15
size: NA

DNA: TGTGCCAGCAGCTCCAAGGCGGGAGGGGAGCTGTTTTTT
CDR3: CASSSKAGGELFF
J: TRBJ2-2
V: TRBV7-9
D: NA
length: 13
size: NA

DNA: TGTGCCAGCAGGAGACTAGCGGGGTACCAAGAGACCCAGTACTTC
CDR3: CASRRLAGYQETQYF
J: TRBJ2-5
V: TRBV5-5
D: TRBD2
length: 15
size: once

DNA: TGCGCCAGCAGCTTGGGGGTACCATCCTACAATGAGCAGTTCTTC
CDR3: CASSLGVPSYNEQFF
J: TRBJ2-1
V: TRBV5-1
D: NA
length: 15
size: NA

DNA: TGTGCCAGCAGTCCCCTTCCGGGAAGCTCCTACAATGAGCAGTTCTTC
CDR3: CASSPLPGSSYNEQFF
J: TRBJ2-1
V: TRBV27
D: NA
length: 16
size: NA

DNA: TGTGCCAGCAGCGTAGGGGTGGGGCCCGGCACAGATACGCAGTATTTT
CDR3: CASSVGVGPGTDTQYF
J: TRBJ2-3
V: TRBV9
D: NA
length: 16
size: NA

DNA: TGTGCCAGCAGTGCCACCGGGGCAGGCTACACCTTC
CDR3: CASSATGAGYTF
J: TRBJ1-2
V: TRBV6-5
D: NA
length: 12
size: NA

DNA: TGTGCCAGCAGCCCCGACAGGGTAAAGGGCTACACCTTC
CDR3: CASSPDRVKGYTF
J: TRBJ1-2
V: TRBV28
D: TRBD1
length: 13
size: NA

DNA: TGTGCCAGCAGTTTATCGGGACCCGGGACTAGCGTTACAGATACGCAGTATTTT
CDR3: CASSLSGPGTSVTDTQYF
J: TRBJ2-3
V: TRBV27
D: TRBD2
length: 18
size: NA

DNA: TGTGCCACCAGCAGGGGGACTAGCGGGAGAAACGAGCAGTACTTC
CDR3: CATSRGTSGRNEQYF
J: TRBJ2-7
V: TRBV15
D: TRBD2
length: 15
size: NA

DNA: TGTGCCAGCAGTTACTCGAAAGGGGGGATCAATCAGCCCCAGCATTTT
CDR3: CASSYSKGGINQPQHF
J: TRBJ1-5
V: TRBV6-5
D: NA
length: 16
size: NA

DNA: TGTGCCAGCAGTCCAGGGACAGGGGGTTGGAGCAATCAGCCCCAGCATTTT
CDR3: CASSPGTGGWSNQPQHF
J: TRBJ1-5
V: TRBV28
D: TRBD1
length: 17
size: NA

DNA: TGTGCCAGCAGCCCAGGGACAGGGCGAGCCAAAAACATTCAGTACTTC
CDR3: CASSPGTGRAKNIQYF
J: TRBJ2-4
V: TRBV5-4
D: TRBD1
length: 16
size: NA

DNA: TGTGCCAGCAGGCCCTGGGACTCTAACTATGGCTACACCTTC
CDR3: CASRPWDSNYGYTF
J: TRBJ1-2
V: TRBV5-8
D: NA
length: 14
size: NA

DNA: TGCGCCAGCAGCCAAGGCTTAAGGGGACAGGGTAATGAAAAACTGTTTTTT
CDR3: CASSQGLRGQGNEKLFF
J: TRBJ1-4
V: TRBV4-1
D: TRBD1
length: 17
size: NA

DNA: TGCGCCAGCAGCTTCACAGGGGGCGCGGGGAACACTGAAGCTTTCTTT
CDR3: CASSFTGGAGNTEAFF
J: TRBJ1-1
V: TRBV5-1
D: TRBD1
length: 16
size: NA

DNA: TGCGCCAGCAGCTTGGCGTACGAGAATCCCTACGAGCAGTACTTC
CDR3: CASSLAYENPYEQYF
J: TRBJ2-7
V: TRBV5-1
D: NA
length: 15
size: NA